A selection of T cell receptor beta chains follows, all from one sample in a study of blood T cell repertoires in COVID-19. The table came from immunoSEQ multiplex PCR; TCRdb's copy has only in-frame clones and leaves some out. The sample consists of around 50,000 clones, around nine tenths of them appearing once. The sequencing sample was made of peripheral blood. The receptors here all came from a woman aged 55-69 years with COVID-19, enrolled during active disease. Each CDR3 is given with its conserved first and last residue. The order of the fields is V gene, clone size, D gene, J gene, CDR3 protein, CDR3 DNA. A D gene is named only where the DNA matches it firmly. Some rows have no size entry. The others give once, few or many, or a class for an expanded clone.

TRBV28	.	.	TRBJ1-2	CASSENPFGAGYGYTF	TGTGCCAGCAGTGAGAACCCCTTTGGGGCAGGCTATGGCTACACCTTC
TRBV4-1	.	TRBD1	TRBJ1-4	CASSSGQGGEKLFF	TGCGCCAGCAGCTCCGGACAGGGGGGGGAAAAACTGTTTTTT
TRBV4-1	few	TRBD2	TRBJ2-1	CASSHGRELYEQFF	TGCGCCAGCAGCCACGGGCGGGAGCTCTATGAGCAGTTCTTC
TRBV5-5	.	TRBD2	TRBJ2-1	CASSQTSGEHNEQFF	TGTGCCAGCAGCCAGACTAGCGGAGAACACAATGAGCAGTTCTTC
TRBV28	.	TRBD2	TRBJ2-7	CASSPSGGSYEQYF	TGTGCCAGCAGTCCTAGCGGGGGCTCCTACGAGCAGTACTTC
TRBV28	.	TRBD1	TRBJ2-5	CASSLSQGARETQYF	TGTGCCAGCAGTTTATCCCAGGGGGCGCGGGAGACCCAGTACTTC
TRBV7-9	few	TRBD1	TRBJ1-4	CASSADRGRNEKLFF	TGTGCCAGCAGCGCCGACAGGGGCCGTAATGAAAAACTGTTTTTT
TRBV11-3	.	.	TRBJ2-7	CASSLTAGSSYEQYF	TGTGCCAGCAGCTTAACGGCGGGAAGCTCCTACGAGCAGTACTTC
TRBV11-3	.	TRBD1	TRBJ1-5	CASSFRTGTDQPQHF	TGTGCCAGCAGCTTCAGGACAGGCACGGATCAGCCCCAGCATTTT
TRBV3-1/TRBV3-2	.	.	TRBJ1-2	CASTPAGENYGYTF	TGTGCCAGCACCCCAGCAGGGGAGAACTATGGCTACACCTTC
TRBV11-2	few	.	TRBJ2-7	CASSLLSYEQYF	TGTGCCAGCAGCTTACTCTCCTACGAGCAGTACTTC
TRBV4-1	.	.	TRBJ2-3	CASSQDRASYSTDTQYF	TGCGCCAGCAGCCAAGATCGAGCAAGTTACAGCACAGATACGCAGTATTTT
TRBV24-1	.	.	TRBJ2-7	CATSDWTQAPSSKQYF	TGTGCCACCAGTGATTGGACACAAGCCCCCTCATCCAAGCAGTACTTC
TRBV28	.	.	TRBJ1-2	CASSLTVNYGYTF	TGTGCCAGCAGTCTTACAGTTAACTATGGCTACACCTTC
TRBV27	.	.	TRBJ1-1	CASTLSLGGNTEAFF	TGTGCCAGCACCCTCAGCCTTGGAGGGAACACTGAAGCTTTCTTT
TRBV7-2	.	.	TRBJ2-5	CASSFRQGGGETQYF	TGTGCCAGCAGCTTTCGACAGGGAGGCGGCGAGACCCAGTACTTC
TRBV6-2/TRBV6-3	.	.	TRBJ2-1	CASSRTDNEQFF	TGTGCCAGCAGTCGGACAGACAATGAGCAGTTCTTC
TRBV7-3	.	TRBD2	TRBJ2-1	CASSLIGGSSTNEQFF	TGTGCCAGCAGCTTAATTGGCGGGAGTTCAACCAATGAGCAGTTCTTC
TRBV7-9	.	.	TRBJ2-7	CASSWQDKQYF	TGTGCCAGCAGCTGGCAGGACAAGCAGTACTTC
TRBV5-1	.	.	TRBJ2-5	CASSLNQGFETQYF	TGCGCCAGCAGCTTGAACCAGGGGTTTGAGACCCAGTACTTC